One and the same sample provided the 24 T cell receptor beta chains below, sequenced in a study of T cell responses to AZD1222 COVID-19 vaccine. The protocol was immunoSEQ multiplex PCR, while the TCRdb copy is restricted to in-frame clones and leaves out a portion. The table has about 59,000 clones, about 91% seen once. The sample consisted of peripheral blood, taken 28 days after the second AZD1222 dose. The receptor set was obtained from an adult who received the AZD1222 COVID-19 vaccine.

This chain uses TRBV6-1 with TRBJ1-1, with a weak D call TRBD1 (6 bases). V was clipped by 3 bases and J by 11 bases, with 13 bases between them. The germline CDR1 and CDR2 sequences are MNHNS and SASEGT. This CDR3 spans 12 amino acids. In DNA form, the CDR3 reads TGTGCCAGCAGTGACAGGGGTAGTTGGGCTTTCTTT. Translating gives CASSDRGSWAFF.

The chain employs TRBV29-1 and TRBJ1-4; D perhaps matches TRBD1 (5 bases). The length of the CDR3 is 14 residues. CDR1 and CDR2 from the germline V gene are SQVTM and ANQGSEA. V was trimmed by 3 bases and J by 4 bases, leaving 12 bases between them. In DNA, the CDR3 is TGCAGCGTTGAGTCGACAGAACTTAATGAAAAACTGTTTTTT. It is translated as CSVESTELNEKLFF.

V usage is TRBV4-1 and J usage is TRBJ2-7; no clear D. The CDR3 length is 15 residues. Germline loops: CDR1 MGHRA, CDR2 YSYEKL. Trimming took 0 bases from V and 3 from J, leaving 12 bases between them. This CDR3 is CASSQDNQAGYEQYF. The DNA of the CDR3 is TGCGCCAGCAGCCAAGATAATCAAGCTGGCTACGAGCAGTACTTC.

The chain recombines TRBV14 with TRBJ2-3; TRBD2 agrees at 8 bases. Germline V gene lookup returns CDR1 SGHDN and CDR2 FVKESK. The trim removed 1 base at V and 6 bases at J, leaving 9 bases unmatched. The CDR3 covers 16 residues. CDR3 loop: CASSQAPGLGADTQYF. CDR3 in DNA: TGTGCCAGCAGCCAAGCACCGGGACTAGGCGCCGATACGCAGTATTTT.

This clone was seen a few times. CDR3 in amino acids: CASSPDRHGYTF. The CDR3 bases are TGCGCCAGCAGCCCCGACAGGCATGGCTACACCTTC. The J gene is TRBJ1-2, the V gene TRBV5-1; possible D gene TRBD1, 6 bases. Germline V gene data show CDR1 as SGHRS and CDR2 as YFSETQ. The CDR3 extends over 12 amino acids. Trimming removed 4 bases at V and 6 bases at J, with 10 bases between. The entire variable domain, with the rest obtained from reference TRBV5-1 and TRBJ1-2, is as follows: KAGVTQTPRYLIKTRGQQVTLSCSPISGHRSVSWYQQTPGQGLQFLFEYFSETQRNKGNFPGRFSGRQFSNSRSEMNVSTLELGDSALYLCASSPDRHGYTFGSGTRLTVV.

The gene calls are TRBV28 and TRBJ1-5; D not resolved. The V gene's germline CDR1 is MDHEN and CDR2 SYDVKM. Trimming shortened V by 5 bases and J by 6 bases, and 20 bases separated the two germline ends. The CDR3 consists of 16 residues. CDR3 nucleotides: TGTGCCAGCAGTCCGTGGGGAGGCGGAGGTGGTCAGCCCCAGCATTTT. Translated: CASSPWGGGGGQPQHF.

Only a few counts were recorded for this clone. The V gene is TRBV4-1, the J gene TRBJ1-4; 11 nucleotides line up with TRBD1. Germline V CDR1 and CDR2: MGHRA, YSYEKL. Trimming took 3 bases from V and 7 from J; bases not matched to a gene: 4. CDR3 length: 15 amino acids. The CDR3 DNA is TGCGCCAGCAGCCAGCCTGGGACAGGGGGTGAAAAACTGTTTTTT. Translating gives CASSQPGTGGEKLFF.

The rearrangement links TRBV20-1 to TRBJ1-4; D might be TRBD1 (6 bases). The CDR3 is 11 amino acids. Germline CDR1 reads DFQATT; CDR2 reads SNEGSKA (reference sequence). Deletions cut 6 bases from V and 8 bases from J, with 10 bases between. The CDR3 bases are TGCAGTGCCATGGACAGCGAAAAACTGTTTTTT. Translation gives CSAMDSEKLFF.

This rearrangement joins TRBV7-2 to TRBJ2-3; D possibly corresponds to TRBD2 (5 bases). Germline-derived CDR1 and CDR2 are SGHTA and FQGNSA. The CDR3 sequence is 15 residues long. Trimming removed 3 bases from V and 5 bases from J, with 15 bases in between. CDR3 nucleotide sequence: TGTGCCAGCAGCTTTAGATCACTAGTGGGAGATACGCAGTATTTT. The encoded protein is CASSFRSLVGDTQYF.

The chain links TRBV19 to TRBJ1-3; no reliable D call. CDR1 and CDR2 (germline): LNHDA, SQIVND (reference sequence). V dropped 0 bases and J dropped 0 bases, with 6 bases sitting between them. This CDR3 region has 15 residues. In DNA, the CDR3 is TGTGCCAGTAGTATAGACAGTGCCTCTGGAAACACCATATATTTT. This sequence encodes CASSIDSASGNTIYF.

This clone was counted a single time. The chain links TRBV6-2 or TRBV6-3 to TRBJ2-7; TRBD1 might be the D (5 bases). V was clipped by 1 base and J by 6 bases, with 22 bases between them. This CDR3 has 17 amino acids. The V gene's germline CDR1 is MNHEY and CDR2 SVGEGT. The CDR3: CASSYFNQGMLFCEQYF. CDR3 bases: TGTGCCAGCAGTTACTTTAATCAGGGAATGCTCTTTTGCGAGCAGTACTTC.

The V gene is TRBV5-4, the J gene TRBJ2-2, with 8 bases lining up with TRBD1. In germline, CDR1 is SGHNT, CDR2 YYREEE (reference sequence). This CDR3 region has 15 residues. J lost 7 bases, V lost 4 bases, and 9 bases had no gene match. The CDR3 DNA is TGTGCCAGCAGCCCGAGGACAGGGTCGAACGGGGAGCTGTTTTTT. Amino acids: CASSPRTGSNGELFF.

This clone was detected only once. V gene TRBV11-3 combines with J gene TRBJ1-1, with a tentative D call TRBD1 (5 bases). This CDR3 region has 16 residues. Germline assignment: CDR1 SGHNT and CDR2 YENEEA. V gave up 2 bases and J gave up 0 bases, with 13 bases separating them. The CDR3 sequence is CASSLPQDGMNTEAFF. In DNA form, the CDR3 reads TGTGCCAGCAGCTTACCACAGGACGGGATGAACACTGAAGCTTTCTTT.

V is TRBV3-1 (or the pseudogene TRBV3-2) and J is TRBJ2-1; no firm D call. This CDR3 spans 13 amino acids. CDR1 and CDR2 (germline): LGHDT, YNNKEL (reference sequence). Trimming took 0 bases from V and 10 from J, leaving 10 bases between them. The CDR3 sequence is CASSQDVPLEQFF. CDR3 nucleotides: TGTGCCAGCAGCCAAGATGTCCCACTCGAGCAGTTCTTC.

The rearrangement links TRBV7-2 to TRBJ2-2, with D unresolved. V lost 5 bases and J lost 4, with 5 bases in between. Germline CDR1 is SGHTA and CDR2 is FQGNSA. This CDR3 is built from 12 residues. CDR3 nucleotide sequence: TGTGCCAGCAGCCCTTCCACCGGGGAGCTGTTTTTT. Translating gives CASSPSTGELFF.

A single count supports this clone. The rearrangement links TRBV5-1 to TRBJ2-7, with D possibly being TRBD1 (5 bases). The germline CDR1 and CDR2 sequences are SGHRS and YFSETQ. The CDR3 covers 14 residues. Trimming stripped 1 base from V and 4 bases from J, with 12 bases between. The CDR3 protein is CASSLWGTHYEQYF. CDR3 nucleotides: TGCGCCAGCAGCTTGTGGGGCACCCATTACGAGCAGTACTTC.

This chain joins TRBV7-9 and TRBJ2-3, with D hard to call. Germline V gene lookup returns CDR1 SEHNR and CDR2 FQNEAQ (reference sequence). This CDR3 has 14 residues. The V gene lost 2 bases and the J gene lost 2 bases, with 8 bases spanning the gap. CDR3 in DNA: TGTGCCAGCAGCTTACGCCAGAACACAGATACGCAGTATTTT. It encodes CASSLRQNTDTQYF. Filled out from reference TRBV7-9 and TRBJ2-3, the complete variable domain reads DTGVSQNPRHKITKRGQNVTFRCDPISEHNRLYWYRQTLGQGPEFLTYFQNEAQLEKSRLLSDRFSAERPKGSFSTLEIQRTEQGDSAMYLCASSLRQNTDTQYFGPGTRLTVL.

This chain joins TRBV18 and TRBJ1-1; TRBD1 aligns across 9 bases. CDR3 length: 14 residues. With 4 bases clipped from V and 4 bases from J, the junction kept 4 bases outside the gene matches. CDR1 KGHSH and CDR2 LQKENI come from the germline V gene. CDR3 protein: CASSRETGGTEAFF. CDR3 nucleotides: TGTGCCAGCTCACGGGAGACAGGGGGCACTGAAGCTTTCTTT.

CDR3 residues: CASGFFVGNEQFF. Written as DNA, the CDR3 is TGTGCTAGTGGTTTCTTTGTGGGCAATGAGCAGTTCTTC. The chain is built from TRBV12-5 and TRBJ2-1; D call uncertain. Trimming left V 3 bases short and J 6 bases short, with 9 bases between. Germline values: CDR1 LGHNT, CDR2 FRNRAP. This CDR3 spans 13 amino acids.

The chain couples TRBV28 to TRBJ2-5, with a possible D match to TRBD1 (6 bases). Germline V lookup: CDR1 MDHEN, CDR2 SYDVKM. This CDR3 has 16 residues. Trimming took 2 bases from V and 5 from J, leaving 18 bases between them. The CDR3 DNA follows: TGTGCCAGCAGTTTAGACGATGGTAGGGGGTGGGAGACCCAGTACTTC. Encoded protein: CASSLDDGRGWETQYF.

The rearrangement uses TRBV27 and TRBJ2-2; 8 bases are shared with TRBD2. The CDR3 runs to 15 residues. Germline CDR1 is MNHEY and CDR2 is SMNVEV (reference sequence). J lost 6 bases, V lost 5 bases, and 8 bases had no gene match. The CDR3 DNA reads TGTGCCAGCAGTAACCGGGGGGGTGTCGCCGGGGAGCTGTTTTTT. It codes for CASSNRGGVAGELFF.

The chain links TRBV11-3 to TRBJ2-2; D uncertain. Per germline, CDR1 SGHNT and CDR2 YENEEA. The length of the CDR3 is 11 residues. The V end was cut by 9 bases, the J end by 3 bases, with 5 bases between. CDR3 sequence (DNA): TGTGCCAGTCAAGACACCGGGGAGCTGTTTTTT. The encoded protein is CASQDTGELFF.

The gene calls are TRBV3-1 (or the pseudogene TRBV3-2) and TRBJ1-1; 11 bases are shared with TRBD1. Germline values: CDR1 LGHDT, CDR2 YNNKEL (reference sequence). The V gene end was trimmed by 2 bases and the J gene end by 4 bases; junction bases not matched to a gene: 3. CDR3 size: 15 residues. The CDR3, as DNA: TGTGCCAGCAGCCAACCGGGACAGGGGGGCACTGAAGCTTTCTTT. Its protein product is CASSQPGQGGTEAFF.

The chain links TRBV7-2 to TRBJ1-2; 7 bases match TRBD1. CDR3 length: 15 amino acids. Germline values: CDR1 SGHTA, CDR2 FQGNSA. The ends lost 5 bases at V and 3 bases at J; junction bases unmatched: 9. The CDR3 DNA reads TGTGCCAGCAGCGCGAGACAGGGTACCCACTATGGCTACACCTTC. This codes for CASSARQGTHYGYTF.